These 32 T cell receptor beta chains originate from one sample sequenced in a study of identical twins. Each CDR3 protein is one row after TCRdb ran MiXCR on the 5' RACE reads. This table holds about 1.7 million distinct CDR3 sequences, less than 35% found once. The material sequenced was cord blood. The source is a newborn girl in good health.

The sample holds a few counts of this clonotype. The chain links TRBV12-3 or TRBV12-4 to TRBJ1-2; D gene unclear. The CDR3 extends over 14 amino acids. Deletions cut 3 bases from V and 4 bases from J, with 12 bases between. The CDR3 loop reads CASSLVGSAYGYTF. CDR3 nucleotide sequence: TGTGCCAGCAGTTTGGTGGGGAGCGCCTATGGCTACACCTTC.

The chain has TRBV3-1 and TRBJ2-7, with D tentatively TRBD1 (5 bases). CDR1 LGHDT and CDR2 YNNKEL come from the germline V gene (reference sequence). The V end was cut by 1 base, the J end by 2 bases, with 9 bases between. CDR3 length: 14 amino acids. The CDR3 DNA follows: TGTGCCAGCAGCCAAGCAGGGATCCCCTACGAGCAGTACTTC. Amino acids: CASSQAGIPYEQYF.

This clonotype has only a few counts. CDR3 region: CSARDQERGNYGYTF. The CDR3, as DNA: TGCAGTGCTAGAGATCAAGAGAGGGGTAACTATGGCTACACCTTC. The chain carries TRBV20-1 and TRBJ1-2, with D possibly matching TRBD1 (5 bases). Germline loops: CDR1 DFQATT, CDR2 SNEGSKA (reference sequence). The CDR3 spans 15 residues. V was cut by 0 bases and J by 1 base, with 12 bases left in between.

The chain is built from TRBV20-1 and TRBJ2-1, with 10 bases aligning to TRBD2. CDR1 is DFQATT, CDR2 SNEGSKA, per germline (reference sequence). The CDR3 extends over 17 amino acids. The V gene end was trimmed by 3 bases and the J gene end by 3 bases; junction bases not matched to a gene: 11. CDR3 amino acids: CSARRGLAGAYYNEQFF. The CDR3 coding sequence is TGCAGTGCTAGGAGGGGGCTAGCGGGAGCCTACTACAATGAGCAGTTCTTC.

This clonotype appeared a few times. The chain joins TRBV28 to TRBJ1-1; D gene uncertain. Looked up from germline, CDR1 is MDHEN and CDR2 is SYDVKM. CDR3 length: 11 amino acids. Trimming removed 2 bases from V and 11 bases from J, with 9 bases in between. The chain's CDR3 is CASSLGAGAFF. The CDR3 DNA is TGTGCCAGCAGTTTAGGCGCTGGGGCTTTCTTT.

This rearrangement joins TRBV27 to TRBJ2-7, with 9 bases lining up with TRBD1. V was clipped by 5 bases and J by 0 bases; unmatched bases: 11. CDR3 length: 17 residues. Germline CDR1 is MNHEY and CDR2 is SMNVEV (reference sequence). CDR3 protein: CASSPKGTGRSSYEQYF. CDR3 nucleotide sequence: TGTGCCAGCAGTCCTAAGGGGACAGGGCGCTCCTCCTACGAGCAGTACTTC.

The chain combines TRBV20-1 with TRBJ2-3; D call uncertain. This CDR3 contains 15 residues. The V end was cut by 1 base, the J end by 2 bases, with 13 bases between. Germline-derived CDR1 and CDR2 are DFQATT and SNEGSKA (reference sequence). CDR3 nucleotides: TGCAGTGCTAGAGCCGATAGAGCCGACACAGATACGCAGTATTTT. It yields the protein CSARADRADTDTQYF.

Of note for this clonotype: One end of the junction is discordant with germline, which a read error may explain. The V and J genes are TRBV7-2 and TRBJ1-6; the D gene is possibly TRBD1 (6 bases). This CDR3 comprises 16 residues. From germline, CDR1 is SGHTA and CDR2 FQGNSA. The DNA of the CDR3 is TGCGCCAGCAGCTTAGCGGCGGGGGCATATAATTCACCCCTCCACTTT. This codes for CASSLAAGAYNSPLHF.

This rearrangement joins TRBV28 to TRBJ1-5, with D perhaps matching TRBD1 (6 bases). Trimming took 11 bases from V and 3 from J, leaving 20 bases between them. The CDR3 is 15 amino acids. CDR1 is MDHEN, CDR2 SYDVKM, per germline. Here the CDR3 DNA reads TGTGCCGGCCGGAACGGGGGGGCCACCAATCAGCCCCAGCATTTT. It yields the protein CAGRNGGATNQPQHF. The full variable domain, its missing parts supplied by reference TRBV28 and TRBJ1-5, is DVKVTQSSRYLVKRTGEKVFLECVQDMDHENMFWYRQDPGLGLRLIYFSYDVKMKEKGDIPEGYSVSREKKERFSLILESASTNQTSMYLCAGRNGGATNQPQHFGDGTRLSIL.

This clonotype was seen only once. The CDR3 protein is CARTVAGRTYNEQFF. CDR3 nucleotides: TGTGCCAGGACCGTAGCGGGGCGTACCTACAATGAGCAGTTCTTC. V usage is TRBV2 and J usage is TRBJ2-1; 8 bases are a match to TRBD2. Trimming removed 9 bases from V and 2 bases from J; junction bases left unmatched: 9. The CDR3 sequence is 15 residues long. The germline CDR1 and CDR2 sequences are SNHLY and FYNNEI.

This clonotype was observed a handful of times. This chain joins TRBV9 and TRBJ1-2; 9 bases are shared with TRBD1. The germline V gene has CDR1 SGDLS and CDR2 YYNGEE. The CDR3 sequence is 14 residues long. V lost 3 bases and J lost 4; bases outside the gene matches: 4. CDR3 residues: CASSGDREGYGYTF. CDR3 DNA: TGTGCCAGCAGCGGGGACAGGGAAGGCTATGGCTACACCTTC. Looking up the rest from reference TRBV9 and TRBJ1-2 gives the full variable domain: DSGVTQTPKHLITATGQRVTLRCSPRSGDLSVYWYQQSLDQGLQFLIQYYNGEERAKGNILERFSAQQFPDLHSELNLSSLELGDSALYFCASSGDREGYGYTFGSGTRLTVV.

V usage is TRBV27 and J usage is TRBJ1-5; 9 bases align to TRBD1. The CDR3 extends over 12 amino acids. V lost 8 bases and J lost 7; bases outside the gene matches: 3. Germline-derived CDR1 and CDR2 are MNHEY and SMNVEV (reference sequence). CDR3 sequence reads: CASWDRVQPQHF. In nucleotides, the CDR3 is TGTGCCAGCTGGGACAGGGTCCAGCCCCAGCATTTT.

This clonotype was detected once. The chain has TRBV20-1 and TRBJ2-1, with a possible D match to TRBD1 (6 bases). The CDR3 length is 15 residues. V was cut by 4 bases and J by 6 bases, with 19 bases left in between. CDR1 and CDR2 from the germline V gene are DFQATT and SNEGSKA (reference sequence). CDR3 nucleotides: TGCAGTGCTATCCACAGGGCAAACGGGGCCAATGAGCAGTTCTTC. Its protein product is CSAIHRANGANEQFF.

CDR3 nucleotides: TGTGCCAGCAGTGAAAGTCCGGCGGGGGCGTTCTACGAGCAGTACTTC. It encodes CASSESPAGAFYEQYF. V is TRBV2 and J is TRBJ2-7, with D maybe TRBD2 (7 bases). Looked up from germline, CDR1 is SNHLY and CDR2 is FYNNEI. This CDR3 contains 16 residues. The V gene lost 2 bases and the J gene lost 3 bases, with 17 bases spanning the gap.

This clonotype was counted only a few times. The genes are TRBV4-1 and TRBJ2-1, with 11 bases that match TRBD2. The DNA matches TRBJ2-7 better at its end, which makes the J call doubtful. The germline CDR1 and CDR2 sequences are MGHRA and YSYEKL. This CDR3 spans 15 amino acids. The CDR3: CASRLGLADYNEQYF. DNA for the CDR3: TGCGCCAGCAGACTGGGACTAGCGGACTACAATGAGCAGTACTTC.

The chain has TRBV5-6 and TRBJ2-3; TRBD2 matches 9 bases. This CDR3 region has 16 residues. Germline CDR1 is SGHDT and CDR2 is YYEEEE. With V trimmed by 4 bases and J by 2 bases, 8 bases remained unmatched. CDR3 amino acids: CASSAHRLAATDTQYF. The CDR3, as DNA: TGTGCCAGCAGCGCACACAGACTAGCGGCCACAGATACGCAGTATTTT. Full variable domain (rest looked up from reference TRBV5-6 and TRBJ2-3): DAGVTQSPTHLIKTRGQQVTLRCSPKSGHDTVSWYQQALGQGPQFIFQYYEEEERQRGNFPDRFSGHQFPNYSSELNVNALLLGDSALYLCASSAHRLAATDTQYFGPGTRLTVL.

The chain has TRBV2 and TRBJ2-4; 7 positions match TRBD1. The trim removed 10 bases at V and 0 bases at J, leaving 12 bases unmatched. This CDR3 is 16 amino acids long. Germline loops: CDR1 SNHLY, CDR2 FYNNEI. This chain's CDR3 is CATKMDRILAKNIQYF. For the CDR3, the DNA is TGTGCCACGAAGATGGACAGGATTTTAGCCAAAAACATTCAGTACTTC.

This chain's CDR3 is CASSQGAGGKTEAFF. DNA of the CDR3: TGTGCCAGCAGCCAAGGGGCAGGGGGCAAAACTGAAGCTTTCTTT. The rearrangement uses TRBV3-1 and TRBJ1-1, with 8 bases aligning to TRBD1. This CDR3 has 15 residues. Losses at the gene ends were 1 base for V and 5 bases for J; bases not matched to a gene: 6. CDR1 and CDR2 from the germline V gene are LGHDT and YNNKEL (reference sequence).

The chain is built from TRBV5-5 and TRBJ2-7; D tentatively fits TRBD1 or TRBD2 (6 bases each). The CDR3 spans 15 residues. Trimming left V 7 bases short and J 0 bases short, with 17 bases between. Germline values: CDR1 SGHKS, CDR2 YYEKEE (reference sequence). The CDR3, as DNA: TGTGCCAGCGGCTCGTTGTGGGGGGCCTCCTACGAGCAGTACTTC. Translation gives CASGSLWGASYEQYF.

The chain couples TRBV28 to TRBJ1-2; 7 nucleotides match TRBD1. The ends lost 6 bases at V and 1 base at J; junction bases unmatched: 14. The germline CDR1 and CDR2 sequences are MDHEN and SYDVKM. The CDR3 is made up of 17 amino acids. CDR3 DNA sequence: TGTGCCAGCAGCCCCCGGGACAGATACTACTTTAACTATGGCTACACCTTC. The encoded protein is CASSPRDRYYFNYGYTF.

This clonotype was seen more than once but under ten times. J is TRBJ1-5 and V is TRBV20-1; D is uncertain. This CDR3 spans 15 amino acids. Deletions cut 3 bases from V and 2 bases from J, with 14 bases between. The germline gives CDR1 DFQATT, CDR2 SNEGSKA (reference sequence). The CDR3, as DNA: TGCAGTGCTAGCCCCCGGACCCGAGGCAATCAGCCCCAGCATTTT. It specifies CSASPRTRGNQPQHF.

In its sample, this clonotype was seen a few times. CDR3 residues: CASTEDPGRGNEQFF. CDR3 sequence (DNA): TGTGCCAGCACCGAGGACCCGGGCAGGGGCAATGAGCAGTTCTTC. The rearrangement joins TRBV6-5 to TRBJ2-1, with a tentative D call TRBD1 (6 bases). The CDR3 covers 15 residues. Looked up from germline, CDR1 is MNHEY and CDR2 is SVGAGI. Trimming shortened V by 7 bases and J by 6 bases, and 19 bases separated the two germline ends.

This chain joins TRBV6-4 and TRBJ1-1; TRBD1 might be the D (5 bases). CDR3 length equals 13 residues. Trimming shortened V by 8 bases and J by 3 bases, and 13 bases separated the two germline ends. Per the germline V gene, CDR1 is MRHNA and CDR2 is SNTAGT. CDR3 protein: CASQFSQDTEAFF. The CDR3 region has the DNA TGTGCCAGCCAGTTCTCACAGGACACTGAAGCTTTCTTT.

The chain couples TRBV5-1 to TRBJ1-1; D gene ambiguous. The germline V gene encodes CDR1 SGHRS and CDR2 YFSETQ. V was clipped by 4 bases and J by 0 bases, with 13 bases between them. The CDR3 totals 15 residues. CDR3 nucleotides: TGCGCCAGCAGCCCACGTGGCATTATGAACACTGAAGCTTTCTTT. It codes for CASSPRGIMNTEAFF.

At least ten counts were recorded for this clonotype. This chain uses TRBV5-1 with TRBJ2-3; D gene ambiguous. The length of the CDR3 is 16 residues. V lost 0 bases and J 2 bases, leaving 13 bases between the germline ends. Germline values: CDR1 SGHRS, CDR2 YFSETQ. The CDR3 DNA sequence: TGCGCCAGCAGCTTGGCGGCCCACCCCTCCACAGATACGCAGTATTTT. Translated, it gives CASSLAAHPSTDTQYF.

The table lists this clonotype with a few counts. The chain recombines TRBV4-2 with TRBJ1-1; 8 bases map to TRBD1. There are 11 residues in the CDR3. V dropped 1 base and J dropped 11; count of bases not matched to a gene: 0. Germline V gives CDR1 LGHNA, CDR2 YNFKEQ. The CDR3 loop reads CASSQGTGAFF. The CDR3, as DNA: TGTGCCAGCAGCCAAGGGACAGGGGCTTTCTTT.

The chain recombines TRBV12-3 or TRBV12-4 with TRBJ2-3, with D tentatively TRBD1 or TRBD2 (5 bases each). Trimming left V 3 bases short and J 1 base short, with 11 bases between. The CDR3 is 15 amino acids. The CDR3 here is CASSFEGPGTDTQYF. The DNA of the CDR3 is TGTGCCAGCAGTTTTGAGGGGCCAGGCACAGATACGCAGTATTTT.

This chain joins TRBV25-1 and TRBJ1-6, with 7 nucleotides matching TRBD1. CDR3 length equals 16 residues. Germline-derived CDR1 and CDR2 are MGHDK and SYGVNS. V shed 2 bases and J 7 bases; nucleotides not matched to a gene: 8. The CDR3 bases are TGTGCCAGCAGTGAACCGGGACAGCGGGCGAATTCACCCCTCCACTTT. Its translation: CASSEPGQRANSPLHF. The whole variable domain, remainder taken from reference TRBV25-1 and TRBJ1-6, is EADIYQTPRYLVIGTGKKITLECSQTMGHDKMYWYQQDPGMELHLIHYSYGVNSTEKGDLSSESTVSRIRTEHFPLTLESARPSHTSQYLCASSEPGQRANSPLHFGNGTRLTVT.

This clonotype was seen more than once but under ten times. The chain joins TRBV3-1 to TRBJ1-6; TRBD1 aligns across 9 bases. The CDR3 length is 17 residues. CDR1 and CDR2 (germline): LGHDT, YNNKEL (reference sequence). V was clipped by 2 bases and J by 7 bases; unmatched bases: 9. The CDR3 protein is CASSQFVTGGFNSPLHF. CDR3 coding DNA: TGTGCCAGCAGCCAATTTGTAACAGGGGGCTTCAATTCACCCCTCCACTTT.

This clonotype was recorded at least ten times. The chain uses TRBV29-1 and TRBJ2-4; D tentatively fits TRBD1 or TRBD2 (5 bases each). The ends were cut back, 6 bases at V and 4 bases at J, with 19 bases in the middle. Germline CDR1 reads SQVTM; CDR2 reads ANQGSEA. The CDR3 runs to 15 residues. As DNA, the CDR3 is TGCAGCGTCCAGACGATACGGGACGGTAAAAACATTCAGTACTTC. This encodes CSVQTIRDGKNIQYF. Full variable domain (rest looked up from reference TRBV29-1 and TRBJ2-4): SAVISQKPSRDICQRGTSLTIQCQVDSQVTMMFWYRQQPGQSLTLIATANQGSEATYESGFVIDKFPISRPNLTFSTLTVSNMSPEDSSIYLCSVQTIRDGKNIQYFGAGTRLSVL.

V gene TRBV4-2 combines with J gene TRBJ2-7; 7 bases agree with TRBD2. This CDR3 is 16 amino acids long. Unmatched junction bases numbered 10, after V lost 4 bases and J lost 1 base. Germline-derived CDR1 and CDR2 are LGHNA and YNFKEQ. This CDR3 is CASSPRDYRESYEQYF. CDR3 nucleotide sequence: TGTGCCAGCAGCCCCCGGGACTATAGGGAGTCCTACGAGCAGTACTTC.

The chain combines TRBV20-1 with TRBJ1-5, with 7 bases lining up with TRBD1. V was pared by 6 bases and J by 9 bases, with 14 bases of the junction left unmatched. Germline V CDR1 and CDR2: DFQATT, SNEGSKA (reference sequence). This CDR3 region has 14 residues. CDR3 in amino acids: CSARYRGGYRPQHF. The CDR3 DNA reads as TGCAGTGCCCGATACAGGGGAGGGTATCGGCCCCAGCATTTT.